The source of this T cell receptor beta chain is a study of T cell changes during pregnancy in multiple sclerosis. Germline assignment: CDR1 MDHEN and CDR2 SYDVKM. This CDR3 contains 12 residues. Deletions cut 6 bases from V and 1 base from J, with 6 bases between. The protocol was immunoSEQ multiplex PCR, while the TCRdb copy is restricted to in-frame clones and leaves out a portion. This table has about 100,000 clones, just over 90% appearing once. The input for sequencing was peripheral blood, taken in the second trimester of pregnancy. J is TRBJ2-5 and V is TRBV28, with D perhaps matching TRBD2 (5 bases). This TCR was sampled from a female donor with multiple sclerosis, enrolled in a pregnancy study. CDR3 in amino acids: CASRTTQETQYF. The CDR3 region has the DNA TGTGCCAGCAGGACTACCCAAGAGACCCAGTACTTC.